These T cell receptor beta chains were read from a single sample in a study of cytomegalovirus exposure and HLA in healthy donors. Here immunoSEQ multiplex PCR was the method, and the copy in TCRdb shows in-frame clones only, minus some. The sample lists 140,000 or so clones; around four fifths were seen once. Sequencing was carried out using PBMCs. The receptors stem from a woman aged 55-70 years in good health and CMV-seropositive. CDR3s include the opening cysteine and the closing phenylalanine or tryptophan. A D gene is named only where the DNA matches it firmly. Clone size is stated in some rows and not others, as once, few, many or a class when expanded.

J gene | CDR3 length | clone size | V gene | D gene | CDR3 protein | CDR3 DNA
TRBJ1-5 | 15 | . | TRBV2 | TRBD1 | CASSGDSLSNQPQHF | TGTGCCAGCAGTGGGGACAGCCTTAGCAATCAGCCCCAGCATTTT
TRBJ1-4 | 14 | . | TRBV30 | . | CAWSATVFNEKLFF | TGTGCCTGGAGCGCGACAGTATTTAATGAAAAACTGTTTTTT
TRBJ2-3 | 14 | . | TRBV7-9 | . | CASRLPQDSNTQYF | TGTGCCAGCAGGCTCCCCCAGGACTCTAATACGCAGTATTTT
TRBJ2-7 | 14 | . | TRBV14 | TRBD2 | CASSRGLASAEQYF | TGTGCCAGCAGCCGGGGACTAGCGTCGGCCGAGCAGTACTTC
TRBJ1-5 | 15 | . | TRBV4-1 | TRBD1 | CASSQETGQNQPQHF | TGCGCCAGCAGCCAGGAGACAGGGCAAAATCAGCCCCAGCATTTT
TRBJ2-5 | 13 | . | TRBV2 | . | CASSLGGRETQYF | TGTGCCAGCAGCCTTGGGGGCCGAGAGACCCAGTACTTC
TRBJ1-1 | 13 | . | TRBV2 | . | CASSTIIGTEAFF | TGTGCCAGCAGTACAATAATCGGGACTGAAGCTTTCTTT
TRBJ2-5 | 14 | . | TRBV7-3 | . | CASSTSGNQETQYF | TGTGCCAGCAGCACATCCGGGAACCAAGAGACCCAGTACTTC
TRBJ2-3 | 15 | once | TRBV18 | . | CASSPQSRSTDTQYF | TGTGCCAGCTCACCACAGTCTAGAAGCACAGATACGCAGTATTTT
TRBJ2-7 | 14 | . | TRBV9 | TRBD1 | CASSPGQGIYEQYF | TGTGCCAGCAGCCCAGGACAGGGGATTTACGAGCAGTACTTC
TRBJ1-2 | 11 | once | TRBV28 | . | CASYRDYGYTF | TGTGCCAGCTACAGAGACTATGGCTACACCTTC
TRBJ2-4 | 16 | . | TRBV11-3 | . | CASSLRTTLAKNIQYF | TGTGCCAGCAGCCTGCGGACTACACTAGCCAAAAACATTCAGTACTTC
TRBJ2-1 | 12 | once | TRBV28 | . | CASSLPSEEQFF | TGTGCCAGCAGTTTACCTAGCGAAGAGCAGTTCTTC
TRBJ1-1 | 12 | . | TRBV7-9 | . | CASTHSRVEAFF | TGTGCCAGCACCCATTCACGGGTTGAAGCTTTCTTT
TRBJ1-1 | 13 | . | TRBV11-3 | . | CASSFQINTEAFF | TGTGCCAGCAGCTTTCAGATTAACACTGAAGCTTTCTTT
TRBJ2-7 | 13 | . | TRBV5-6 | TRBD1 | CASSSGTGEEQYF | TGTGCCAGCAGCTCTGGGACAGGGGAAGAGCAGTACTTC
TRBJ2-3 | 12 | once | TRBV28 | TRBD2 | CASSWGGDTQYF | TGTGCCAGCAGTTGGGGAGGGGATACGCAGTATTTT